Shown below are 5 T cell receptor beta chains from a single sample sequenced in a study of control samples from healthy donors and cancer patients. The method was immunoSEQ multiplex PCR; TCRdb's version includes in-frame clones alone and lacks a portion of them. The table shows under 80,000 clones, with 85% to 95% occurring only once. The sequenced sample was blood. These receptors were collected from a woman aged 40 to 50 in good health.

This clone appeared a single time. The chain has TRBV6-5 and TRBJ2-1; D remains ambiguous. This CDR3 spans 12 amino acids. Germline-derived CDR1 and CDR2 are MNHEY and SVGAGI. V gave up 4 bases and J gave up 9 bases, with 10 bases separating them. CDR3 bases: TGTGCCAGCAGTTCCCCTCCCCGTGAGCAGTTCTTC. Translating gives CASSSPPREQFF.

The chain couples TRBV7-9 to TRBJ1-1; D remains unclear. V lost 8 bases to trimming and J lost 1 base, with 14 bases between them. This CDR3 contains 14 residues. CDR1 is SEHNR, CDR2 FQNEAQ, per germline (reference sequence). CDR3 DNA: TGTGCCAGCGAAGTGATGACGGCGAACACTGAAGCTTTCTTT. Translated, it gives CASEVMTANTEAFF.

The chain uses TRBV10-1 and TRBJ2-5, with 15 bases aligning to TRBD2. The V gene's germline CDR1 is WNHNN and CDR2 SYGVQD (reference sequence). The CDR3 runs to 18 residues. V was clipped by 5 bases and J by 4 bases; unmatched bases: 11. CDR3: CASSSMGGLAGGRETQYF. The DNA for the CDR3 is TGCGCCAGCAGTTCGATGGGGGGACTAGCGGGAGGTAGAGAGACCCAGTACTTC.

This clone was recorded a few times. V is TRBV7-9 and J is TRBJ2-1; the match to TRBD2 covers 10 bases. Germline-derived CDR1 and CDR2 are SEHNR and FQNEAQ (reference sequence). This CDR3 has 15 amino acids. Trimming cost V 5 bases and J 12 bases; bases outside gene matches: 13. Written as DNA, the CDR3 is TGTGCCAGCAGCCAAGTGGGGACTAGCGCTTCGTGGCAGTTCTTC. As protein: CASSQVGTSASWQFF.

The rearrangement links TRBV5-6 to TRBJ1-4; the D gene is possibly TRBD1 (5 bases). The ends were cut back, 0 bases at V and 8 bases at J, with 14 bases in the middle. Germline CDR1 SGHDT, CDR2 YYEEEE. The CDR3 contains 15 residues. CDR3 nucleotides: TGTGCCAGCAGCTTGGTGGGGCCCGAGAGCGAAAAACTGTTTTTT. It codes for CASSLVGPESEKLFF.